The TCR beta chain under discussion was sequenced for a study of cytomegalovirus exposure and HLA in healthy donors. General study results and limits: Later on, an analysis found that several of the most significant clusters appeared to be linked to common viral pathogens, which included parvovirus B19. Later genetic work tied a missense DCLRE1C variant to beta-chain V and J trimming. By a later analysis, the bulk of CMV-associated TCR beta chains appeared HLA-restricted.

60 Vbeta and 13 Jbeta primers were used in PCR. The method was immunoSEQ multiplex PCR; TCRdb's version includes in-frame clones alone and lacks a portion of them. The sample yields fewer than 250,000 clones, roughly 84% seen once. This clone was counted only a few times. Its antigen remains unidentified. The CDR3 is made up of 15 amino acids. Germline V gives CDR1 MNHEY, CDR2 SMNVEV (reference sequence). Trimming left V 4 bases short and J 1 base short, with 12 bases between. The chain is built from TRBV27 and TRBJ2-3; D is perhaps TRBD2 (6 bases). The sequenced material came from PBMCs. This sequence originates from a human donor in good health. In nucleotides, the CDR3 is TGTGCCAGCAGTTCCCGGGACTTTGGCACAGATACGCAGTATTTT. Amino acids: CASSSRDFGTDTQYF.